What follows are 21 T cell receptor beta chains derived from one specimen sequenced in a study of blood T cells in healthy people across ages (dated by TCRdb to the mid-2010s). Library method: 5' RACE. The data were produced on an Illumina HiSeq 2500. A second PCR of about 6 to 12 cycles was run with a J-beta primer mix and a sample-barcoded 5' primer. Clones were called with MiXCR by TCRdb after fastp trimmed the public reads at Q25, and only in-frame beta chains were retained. Rows are unified per CDR3 protein, each entry keeping the most common DNA and genes. This sample comprises roughly 900,000 distinct CDR3 sequences, about 28% of them detected only once. Clones ranked in the top ten supply around 15% of the sample. Input material: blood. The receptors were sampled from a woman over 75 in good health.

In its sample, this clonotype was seen a few times. The chain is built from TRBV18 and TRBJ2-7; 7 bases are shared with TRBD2. V lost 11 bases, J lost 2 bases, and 18 bases stayed unmatched. This CDR3 has 16 residues. The V gene's germline CDR1 is KGHSH and CDR2 LQKENI. This CDR3 reads CAASNPRGVRPYEQYF. The DNA for the CDR3 is TGTGCCGCCTCCAATCCTCGGGGGGTAAGGCCCTACGAGCAGTACTTC.

This clonotype was seen at least ten times. The chain carries TRBV6-2 or TRBV6-3 and TRBJ2-7, with a tentative D call TRBD1 (5 bases). Germline V lookup: CDR1 MNHEY, CDR2 SVGEGT. Trimming shortened V by 4 bases and J by 0 bases, and 16 bases separated the two germline ends. CDR3 length: 16 residues. The CDR3 region has the DNA TGTGCCAGCAGTTCCCCGACAGTTACTTACTCCTACGAGCAGTACTTC. It yields the protein CASSSPTVTYSYEQYF.

This clonotype was detected ten times or more. V and J are TRBV20-1 and TRBJ1-1, with 7 bases that match TRBD1. CDR1 is DFQATT, CDR2 SNEGSKA, per germline (reference sequence). The ends lost 0 bases at V and 4 bases at J; junction bases unmatched: 8. This CDR3 has 15 residues. The CDR3 protein is CSARDRGRMVTEAFF. The CDR3 nucleotides read TGCAGTGCTAGAGATAGGGGGCGTATGGTCACTGAAGCTTTCTTT.

This clonotype was seen many times. The CDR3, as DNA: TGTGCCAGCAGCCCTAGCCAGGTCCCCTCCTACGAGCAGTACTTC. Protein: CASSPSQVPSYEQYF. The chain recombines TRBV9 with TRBJ2-7; D possibly corresponds to TRBD2 (5 bases). This CDR3 has 15 residues. The V gene's germline CDR1 is SGDLS and CDR2 YYNGEE. The V end was cut by 4 bases, the J end by 0 bases, with 14 bases between.

The chain combines TRBV29-1 with TRBJ2-7; TRBD1 matches 10 bases. V shed 4 bases, J shed 3 bases, and the junction held 6 bases outside the gene matches. Germline V gene lookup returns CDR1 SQVTM and CDR2 ANQGSEA. This CDR3 spans 14 amino acids. The CDR3 DNA reads as TGCAGCGTTGCAGGGACAGGGGACCTCTACGAGCAGTACTTC. Translating it yields CSVAGTGDLYEQYF.

This clonotype was found many times. The chain combines TRBV5-1 with TRBJ1-6; possible D gene TRBD1, 6 bases. Germline-derived CDR1 and CDR2 are SGHRS and YFSETQ. The CDR3 covers 15 residues. Trimming took off 3 bases at V and 9 bases at J, with 16 bases between the two ends. CDR3 sequence: CASSWAGTSGSPLHF. CDR3 nucleotides: TGCGCCAGCAGCTGGGCCGGGACATCGGGTTCACCCCTCCACTTT. Based on the CDR3 plus reference TRBV5-1 and TRBJ1-6, the full variable domain is KAGVTQTPRYLIKTRGQQVTLSCSPISGHRSVSWYQQTPGQGLQFLFEYFSETQRNKGNFPGRFSGRQFSNSRSEMNVSTLELGDSALYLCASSWAGTSGSPLHFGNGTRLTVT.

There are a few counts of this clonotype. This clone may be a read error of a much larger clone one base away. The V gene is TRBV6-6, the J gene TRBJ2-5; D perhaps matches TRBD2 (6 bases). The CDR3 is made up of 14 amino acids. Germline CDR1 and CDR2: MNHNY and SVGAGI (reference sequence). Trimming cost V 3 bases and J 11 bases, with 19 bases left between them. For the CDR3, the DNA is TGTGCCAGCAGTTATCCCGGGAGTTACAATGAGCAGTACTTC. This sequence encodes CASSYPGSYNEQYF.

The chain couples TRBV7-9 to TRBJ2-1; a possible D gene is TRBD1 (5 bases). V was pared by 4 bases and J by 8 bases, with 9 bases between. The CDR3 runs 12 residues. Per the germline V gene, CDR1 is SEHNR and CDR2 is FQNEAQ (reference sequence). CDR3 in amino acids: CASSSQVYEQFF. The CDR3 DNA follows: TGTGCCAGCAGCTCACAGGTCTATGAGCAGTTCTTC.

In this sample, this clonotype turned up a few times. The rearrangement joins TRBV21-1 to TRBJ1-4. TRBV21-1 is labeled a pseudogene. The CDR3 sequence is 15 residues long. CDR3: CASSSGRRAGEKLFF. The CDR3, as DNA: TGTGCCAGCAGCTCCGGGAGGCGGGCAGGGGAAAAACTGTTTTTT.

The chain uses TRBV7-8 and TRBJ1-6; D unresolved. The CDR3 totals 16 residues. The ends were cut back, 3 bases at V and 0 bases at J, with 9 bases in the middle. In germline, CDR1 is SGHVS, CDR2 FQNEAQ. CDR3 in amino acids: CASSFLGSSYNSPLHF. In DNA, the CDR3 is TGTGCCAGCAGCTTTTTGGGGAGCTCCTATAATTCACCCCTCCACTTT.

This clonotype has just a few counts. This chain links TRBV18 with TRBJ1-4, with 7 bases fitting TRBD1. J lost 1 base, V lost 3 bases, and 5 bases had no gene match. The CDR3 is made up of 16 amino acids. The germline V gene has CDR1 KGHSH and CDR2 LQKENI. The CDR3 bases are TGTGCCAGCTCACCCCGTACAGGGGAAACTAATGAAAAACTGTTTTTT. Translated, it gives CASSPRTGETNEKLFF. The variable domain in full, completed from reference TRBV18 and TRBJ1-4, reads NAGVMQNPRHLVRRRGQEARLRCSPMKGHSHVYWYRQLPEEGLKFMVYLQKENIIDESGMPKERFSAEFPKEGPSILRIQQVVRGDSAAYFCASSPRTGETNEKLFFGSGTQLSVL.

Regarding this clonotype: One end of the junction fails to match germline, which may point to a read error. V and J are TRBV6-1 and TRBJ1-2; no clear D. The V gene's germline CDR1 is MNHNS and CDR2 SASEGT. The CDR3 is made up of 14 amino acids. CDR3 amino acids: CASTTAGLYYGYTF. The CDR3 DNA reads as TGTGCCAGCACTACCGCCGGACTGTACTATGGTTACACCTTC.

On this clonotype: One end of the junction does not line up with germline, which may come from a read error. This rearrangement joins TRBV20-1 to TRBJ1-5; 7 bases match TRBD1. This CDR3 is built from 14 residues. From germline, CDR1 is DFQATT and CDR2 SNEGSKA (reference sequence). The CDR3 sequence: CTAKTGQNNQPQHF. CDR3 nucleotide sequence: TGCACTGCTAAAACGGGACAGAACAATCAGCCCCAGCATTTT.

This clonotype was observed many times. V usage is TRBV6-2 or TRBV6-3 and J usage is TRBJ2-1, with TRBD2 matching 12 bases. After removal of 7 bases from V and 5 bases from J, the junction contained 9 bases not matched to a gene. The germline V gene has CDR1 MNHEY and CDR2 SVGEGT. CDR3 length: 16 residues. This chain's CDR3 is CASNPSLAGGNNEQFF. As DNA, the CDR3 is TGTGCCAGCAACCCATCACTAGCGGGGGGAAACAATGAGCAGTTCTTC.

J is TRBJ2-1 and V is TRBV27; TRBD2 matches at 8 bases. Looked up from germline, CDR1 is MNHEY and CDR2 is SMNVEV (reference sequence). Losses at the gene ends were 1 base for V and 4 bases for J; bases not matched to a gene: 6. The CDR3 loop spans 16 amino acids. CDR3 loop: CASSLFLAGGYNEQFF. CDR3 DNA sequence: TGTGCCAGCAGTTTATTTCTAGCGGGTGGGTACAATGAGCAGTTCTTC.

With respect to this clonotype: It may be a read error: a sequence one base away is much more abundant. The rearrangement uses TRBV5-1 and TRBJ2-3; 9 nucleotides match TRBD2. V shed 0 bases, J shed 4 bases, and the junction held 3 bases outside the gene matches. Looked up from germline, CDR1 is SGHRS and CDR2 is YFSETQ. The CDR3 has 15 amino acids. CDR3 DNA: TGCGCCAGCAGCTTGGGACTAGCGGTGGCAGATACGCAGTATTTT. Protein product: CASSLGLAVADTQYF. The variable domain in full, with the rest retrieved from reference TRBV5-1 and TRBJ2-3, is KAGVTQTPRYLIKTRGQQVTLSCSPISGHRSVSWYQQTPGQGLQFLFEYFSETQRNKGNFPGRFSGRQFSNSRSEMNVSTLELGDSALYLCASSLGLAVADTQYFGPGTRLTVL.

This clonotype has only a few counts. Germline and junction disagree at one end, which may indicate a read error. The CDR3 DNA follows: TGTGCCAGCAGCTCCGGGACTAGCGGGGGCTCCTACAATGGGCAGTTCTTC. It specifies CASSSGTSGGSYNGQFF. This chain uses TRBV6-1 with TRBJ2-1; 14 nucleotides agree with TRBD2. Germline V gene sequence: CDR1 MNHNS, CDR2 SASEGT. There are 17 residues in the CDR3.

This clonotype was counted only a few times. V usage is TRBV11-2 and J usage is TRBJ2-2; possibly TRBD1 or TRBD2 for D (6 bases each). This CDR3 has 14 amino acids. Deletions cut 7 bases from V and 8 bases from J, with 17 bases between. The germline V gene encodes CDR1 SGHAT and CDR2 FQNNGV. The CDR3 spells CASTGAGRRGELFF. DNA of the CDR3: TGTGCCAGCACGGGGGCAGGGCGGCGAGGGGAGCTGTTTTTT.

The chain couples TRBV27 to TRBJ2-1; 9 bases fit TRBD2. The CDR3 runs 15 residues. J was trimmed by 9 bases and V by 7 bases; bases with no gene match: 13. Germline-derived CDR1 and CDR2 are MNHEY and SMNVEV (reference sequence). DNA of the CDR3: TGTGCCAGCAACCTGGGGTGGCGGGGGGGCACTGAGCAGTTCTTC. Translated: CASNLGWRGGTEQFF.

V gene TRBV20-1 combines with J gene TRBJ1-3; D is unclear. V lost 6 bases, J lost 0 bases, and 18 bases lay in between. This CDR3 is 16 amino acids long. From germline, CDR1 is DFQATT and CDR2 SNEGSKA (reference sequence). The CDR3: CSAAVGTELSGNTIYF. CDR3 DNA sequence: TGCAGTGCCGCAGTCGGAACGGAACTCTCTGGAAACACCATATATTTT.

The chain carries TRBV5-1 and TRBJ2-7; 7 positions agree with TRBD2. With the DNA end fitting TRBJ2-5 better, the J assignment may be wrong. The CDR3 contains 15 residues. Germline-derived CDR1 and CDR2 are SGHRS and YFSETQ. CDR3 sequence reads: CASSLAGRGEETQYF. CDR3 bases: TGCGCCAGCAGCTTGGCCGGCCGGGGGGAAGAGACCCAGTACTTC.